The 32 T cell receptor beta chains below come from one sample, sequenced in a study of blood T cell repertoires in COVID-19 (dated by TCRdb to about 2020). Receptor libraries were prepared by the immunoSEQ multiplex PCR assay. As stored in TCRdb, this immuneACCESS dataset retains in-frame rearrangements with V and J assigned. A fraction of the clones does not appear; measured against another copy, unresolved V genes explain less than half of the discrepancy, and the remainder lacks a known reason. Recorded for this sample are about 170,000 clones; 88% of them occurred a single time. The ten largest clones take up roughly 26% of the sample. Input material: peripheral blood. These receptor sequences come from a man aged 55 to 70 with acute or convalescent COVID-19.

This clone came up once. The rearrangement joins TRBV30 to TRBJ1-2, with 8 positions matching TRBD1. The CDR3 has 15 amino acids. CDR1 is GTSNPN, CDR2 SVGIG, per germline (reference sequence). Losses at the gene ends were 1 base for V and 8 bases for J; bases not matched to a gene: 12. CDR3 in amino acids: CAWSGQGTLYYGYTF. CDR3 sequence (DNA): TGTGCCTGGAGTGGACAGGGGACGTTATATTACGGCTACACCTTC.

In this sample, this clone turned up a few times. The CDR3 nucleotides read TGTGCCATCAGTGAGTCATATGCAACTAATGAAAAACTGTTTTTT. Translation: CAISESYATNEKLFF. The chain joins TRBV10-3 to TRBJ1-4; D not certain. The CDR3 spans 15 residues. The germline CDR1 and CDR2 sequences are ENHRY and SYGVKD. V lost 0 bases and J lost 0, with 5 bases in between.

The rearrangement joins TRBV30 to TRBJ1-4; no reliable D call. Germline V gene data show CDR1 as GTSNPN and CDR2 as SVGIG (reference sequence). The CDR3 length is 13 residues. V gave up 4 bases and J gave up 8 bases, with 14 bases separating them. CDR3 sequence reads: CAWINRGEEKLFF. CDR3 bases: TGTGCCTGGATAAACCGGGGAGAGGAAAAACTGTTTTTT.

The genes are TRBV19 and TRBJ2-7; 9 bases align to TRBD2. Looked up from germline, CDR1 is LNHDA and CDR2 is SQIVND (reference sequence). CDR3 length equals 14 residues. The junction had 2 bases not matched to a gene; V was cut back by 5 bases and J by 0 bases. The CDR3 protein is CASSSTSGSYEQYF. The CDR3 bases are TGTGCCAGTAGTTCGACTAGCGGCTCCTACGAGCAGTACTTC.

CDR3 sequence (DNA): TGTGCCAGCAGCTCCTTGACAGTTACCACGAGCTCTGGAAACACCATATATTTT. Protein sequence: CASSSLTVTTSSGNTIYF. V usage is TRBV2 and J usage is TRBJ1-3, with D tentatively TRBD1 (5 bases). The CDR3 extends over 18 amino acids. V was shortened by 6 bases and J by 0 bases, with 21 bases between the two germline ends. Looked up from germline, CDR1 is SNHLY and CDR2 is FYNNEI.

The V gene is TRBV11-2, the J gene TRBJ1-1; D is unclear. The CDR3 has 14 amino acids. V lost 3 bases and J 5 bases, leaving 13 bases between the germline ends. Germline loops: CDR1 SGHAT, CDR2 FQNNGV. CDR3 nucleotides: TGTGCCAGCAGCTTTGGGCCCGGAGGGACTGAAGCTTTCTTT. This gives the protein CASSFGPGGTEAFF.

V and J are TRBV19 and TRBJ2-5; D call uncertain. CDR1 and CDR2 (germline): LNHDA, SQIVND (reference sequence). CDR3 size: 12 residues. V shed 5 bases and J shed 7 bases, with 11 bases lying between them. CDR3 coding DNA: TGTGCCAGTAGTTCTAGAGACGGGACCCAGTACTTC. Translating gives CASSSRDGTQYF.

The gene calls are TRBV6-2 or TRBV6-3 and TRBJ1-1; a weak D match, TRBD1 (5 bases). CDR1 and CDR2 from the germline V gene are MNHEY and SVGEGT. V lost 6 bases, J lost 0 bases, and 11 bases lay in between. CDR3 length: 14 amino acids. The CDR3 loop is CASSLTVMNTEAFF. DNA for the CDR3: TGTGCCAGCAGCCTGACAGTCATGAACACTGAAGCTTTCTTT.

The chain has TRBV3-1 (or the pseudogene TRBV3-2) and TRBJ2-1, with 8 bases identical to TRBD2. The germline CDR1 and CDR2 sequences are LGHDT and YNNKEL (reference sequence). The CDR3 runs 16 residues. After removal of 4 bases from V and 8 bases from J, the junction contained 13 bases not matched to a gene. CDR3 sequence reads: CASSLRGSGAPDEQFF. The CDR3 nucleotides read TGTGCCAGCAGCCTCAGAGGTAGCGGGGCCCCCGATGAGCAGTTCTTC.

This clone was found a few times. V gene TRBV19 combines with J gene TRBJ2-5; weak D call: TRBD1 (5 bases). Germline CDR1 reads LNHDA; CDR2 reads SQIVND (reference sequence). Trimming shortened V by 3 bases and J by 3 bases, and 8 bases separated the two germline ends. The CDR3 consists of 13 residues. CDR3 DNA: TGTGCCAGTAGTATCTGGACAAAAGAGACCCAGTACTTC. This sequence encodes CASSIWTKETQYF.

The chain uses TRBV18 and TRBJ2-7; D possibly corresponds to TRBD2 (5 bases). CDR1 and CDR2 from the germline V gene are KGHSH and LQKENI. V lost 0 bases and J 0 bases, leaving 9 bases between the germline ends. This CDR3 contains 15 residues. The CDR3 coding sequence is TGTGCCAGCTCACCACCAGCGGCTAGCTCCTACGAGCAGTACTTC. Translating it yields CASSPPAASSYEQYF.

The J gene is TRBJ1-2, the V gene TRBV27; D ambiguous. CDR3 length: 16 residues. The germline V gene has CDR1 MNHEY and CDR2 SMNVEV (reference sequence). The V end was cut by 3 bases, the J end by 1 base, with 15 bases between. The DNA of the CDR3 is TGTGCCAGCAGTTTTTCTTTTGGGGAGCTTAACTATGGCTACACCTTC. Amino acids: CASSFSFGELNYGYTF.

CDR3 in DNA: TGTGCCAGCTCACCAGAGACTAGCGGATACACCGGGGAGCTGTTTTTT. Its protein product is CASSPETSGYTGELFF. The chain carries TRBV18 and TRBJ2-2; 9 bases line up with TRBD2. V was clipped by 2 bases and J by 3 bases; unmatched bases: 4. Germline assignment: CDR1 KGHSH and CDR2 LQKENI. This CDR3 is 16 amino acids long.

The count of this clone is one. V usage is TRBV5-1 and J usage is TRBJ1-2; TRBD1 matches 9 bases. J was trimmed by 5 bases and V by 2 bases; bases with no gene match: 4. Per germline, CDR1 SGHRS and CDR2 YFSETQ. The CDR3 consists of 14 residues. CDR3 coding DNA: TGCGCCAGCAGCTTTACAGGGGGCGATTATGGCTACACCTTC. It codes for CASSFTGGDYGYTF.

V gene TRBV21-1 combines with J gene TRBJ1-5; TRBD1 is taken as the D call from the table, unchecked against the DNA. TRBV21-1 is reported as a pseudogene. This CDR3 is 16 amino acids long. CDR3 region: CASSIRQGFHNQPQHF. In DNA, the CDR3 is TGTGCCAGCAGCATCCGACAGGGGTTCCACAATCAGCCCCAGCATTTT.

The chain uses TRBV10-3 and TRBJ1-6, with 8 bases identical to TRBD1. V shed 5 bases, J shed 10 bases, and the junction held 10 bases outside the gene matches. This CDR3 comprises 15 residues. CDR1 ENHRY and CDR2 SYGVKD come from the germline V gene. This CDR3 reads CAISNGQGGGSPLHF. Here the CDR3 DNA reads TGTGCCATCAGTAATGGACAGGGAGGCGGGTCACCCCTCCACTTT.

The chain employs TRBV30 and TRBJ1-2; D uncertain. Germline V gene lookup returns CDR1 GTSNPN and CDR2 SVGIG (reference sequence). Trimming pared 5 bases from V and 4 bases from J, leaving 14 bases between. This CDR3 is built from 13 residues. The CDR3 region is CAWDAGTLYGYTF. DNA of the CDR3: TGTGCCTGGGACGCGGGAACTCTCTATGGCTACACCTTC.

V is TRBV24-1 and J is TRBJ2-5, with 10 bases aligning to TRBD2. Per the germline V gene, CDR1 is KGHDR and CDR2 is SFDVKD. With V trimmed by 0 bases and J by 5 bases, 5 bases remained unmatched. The CDR3 length is 16 residues. The CDR3 sequence: CATSDLTAGGWETQYF. CDR3 bases: TGTGCCACCAGTGATTTGACAGCGGGGGGGTGGGAGACCCAGTACTTC.

Remarks on this clone: Other nucleotide sequences from this sample produce the same CDR3. The gene calls are TRBV29-1 and TRBJ2-7, with TRBD2 matching 13 bases. The CDR3 is made up of 14 amino acids. Trimming took 3 bases from V and 2 from J; bases not matched to a gene: 1. The V gene's germline CDR1 is SQVTM and CDR2 ANQGSEA. DNA of the CDR3: TGCAGCGTTGAGGGACTAGCGGGAACCTACGAGCAGTACTTC. Protein sequence: CSVEGLAGTYEQYF.

V gene TRBV5-5 combines with J gene TRBJ1-2; TRBD1 is a possible D gene (6 bases). Trimming took off 3 bases at V and 8 bases at J, with 11 bases between the two ends. CDR1 is SGHKS and CDR2 is YYEKEE in the germline V gene (reference sequence). The CDR3 is made up of 12 amino acids. This chain's CDR3 is CASSSGTLGYTF. In DNA form, the CDR3 reads TGTGCCAGCAGCTCCGGGACACTCGGCTACACCTTC.

The CDR3 spells CASSSTTGFTGYTF. The CDR3 bases are TGCGCCAGCAGCTCAACTACAGGGTTCACTGGCTACACCTTC. The chain joins TRBV5-1 to TRBJ1-2; D perhaps matches TRBD1 (6 bases). The V end was cut by 3 bases, the J end by 7 bases, with 16 bases between. The germline V gene has CDR1 SGHRS and CDR2 YFSETQ. There are 14 residues in the CDR3.

This clone was counted only a few times. The chain couples TRBV5-1 to TRBJ1-2; no firm D call. The CDR3 covers 13 residues. The V and J ends lost 4 bases and 3 bases respectively, with 10 bases between them. Germline-derived CDR1 and CDR2 are SGHRS and YFSETQ. The CDR3, as DNA: TGCGCCAGCAGCCCAGCGAGGGACTATGGCTACACCTTC. It encodes CASSPARDYGYTF.

The chain links TRBV19 to TRBJ2-7; 7 bases map to TRBD1. The CDR3 covers 15 residues. Germline V gene lookup returns CDR1 LNHDA and CDR2 SQIVND (reference sequence). The trim removed 4 bases at V and 0 bases at J, leaving 6 bases unmatched. CDR3 amino acids: CASSRDSTDSYEQYF. The CDR3 DNA reads as TGTGCCAGTAGTAGGGACAGTACGGACTCCTACGAGCAGTACTTC.

The chain combines TRBV6-5 with TRBJ2-7, with a weak D call TRBD1 (7 bases). The CDR3 consists of 16 residues. Germline V CDR1 and CDR2: MNHEY, SVGAGI. Trimming shortened V by 4 bases and J by 3 bases, and 19 bases separated the two germline ends. The CDR3 loop reads CASSSPQGDSNYEQYF. In DNA, the CDR3 is TGTGCCAGCAGTTCACCTCAGGGGGACTCCAACTACGAGCAGTACTTC.

The J gene is TRBJ2-2, the V gene TRBV2; 12 bases align to TRBD1. The CDR3 extends over 16 amino acids. The germline V gene has CDR1 SNHLY and CDR2 FYNNEI. Trimming cost V 6 bases and J 7 bases; bases outside gene matches: 9. The DNA of the CDR3 is TGTGCCAGCAGGGGACCGGGACAGGGGGCCCACGGGGAGCTGTTTTTT. This gives the protein CASRGPGQGAHGELFF.

This chain links TRBV29-1 with TRBJ2-7; tentatively, D is TRBD2 (5 bases). Trimming took 6 bases from V and 0 from J, leaving 12 bases between them. This CDR3 spans 13 amino acids. Germline values: CDR1 SQVTM, CDR2 ANQGSEA. CDR3 loop: CSVAVRSSYEQYF. The CDR3, as DNA: TGCAGCGTAGCGGTTAGGAGCTCCTACGAGCAGTACTTC.

This clone came up once. The gene calls are TRBV6-1 and TRBJ1-5; D uncertain. The V gene lost 3 bases and the J gene lost 3 bases, with 12 bases spanning the gap. Germline-derived CDR1 and CDR2 are MNHNS and SASEGT. The CDR3 spans 15 residues. The CDR3 sequence is CASSDGRAYNQPQHF. DNA for the CDR3: TGTGCCAGCAGTGATGGGAGGGCGTACAATCAGCCCCAGCATTTT.

This clone occurred once. The V call is TRBV27, the J call TRBJ1-3, with D possibly matching TRBD1 (5 bases). With 5 bases removed from V and 7 bases from J, the gap between germline ends came to 15 bases. The length of the CDR3 is 14 residues. CDR1 and CDR2 from the germline V gene are MNHEY and SMNVEV (reference sequence). In DNA form, the CDR3 reads TGTGCCAGCAGTCCCAGATACGGGGGGAACACCATATATTTT. Translated: CASSPRYGGNTIYF.

This clone was seen a single time. The V gene is TRBV30, the J gene TRBJ1-3; 7 bases line up with TRBD1. The CDR3 consists of 16 residues. Germline V gene sequence: CDR1 GTSNPN, CDR2 SVGIG (reference sequence). V shed 3 bases and J 3 bases; nucleotides not matched to a gene: 11. CDR3 residues: CAWSLSGTEGGNTIYF. DNA of the CDR3: TGTGCCTGGAGCTTGTCCGGGACAGAGGGTGGAAACACCATATATTTT. The whole variable domain, remainder taken from reference TRBV30 and TRBJ1-3, is SQTIHQWPATLVQPVGSPLSLECTVEGTSNPNLYWYRQAAGRGLQLLFYSVGIGQISSEVPQNLSASRPQDRQFILSSKKLLLSDSGFYLCAWSLSGTEGGNTIYFGEGSWLTVV.

The chain is built from TRBV28 and TRBJ2-7; 13 bases map to TRBD2. Looked up from germline, CDR1 is MDHEN and CDR2 is SYDVKM. This CDR3 region has 15 residues. V trimming: 5 bases; J trimming: 5 bases; junction bases outside the gene matches: 6. The CDR3 DNA reads TGTGCCAGCAGTCAGGGACTAGCGGGATCGGACGAGCAGTACTTC. Its translation: CASSQGLAGSDEQYF. Combining the CDR3 with reference TRBV28 and TRBJ2-7 gives the whole variable domain DVKVTQSSRYLVKRTGEKVFLECVQDMDHENMFWYRQDPGLGLRLIYFSYDVKMKEKGDIPEGYSVSREKKERFSLILESASTNQTSMYLCASSQGLAGSDEQYFGPGTRLTVT.

V is TRBV10-2 and J is TRBJ2-5, with TRBD2 matching over 13 bases. V was pared by 6 bases and J by 4 bases, with 5 bases of the junction left unmatched. CDR1 and CDR2 from the germline V gene are WSHSY and SAAADI. The length of the CDR3 is 15 residues. The CDR3 is CASRWTSGGLETQYF. DNA of the CDR3: TGCGCCAGCAGATGGACTAGCGGGGGTTTAGAGACCCAGTACTTC.

V gene TRBV5-1 combines with J gene TRBJ2-3, with D perhaps matching TRBD1 (6 bases). In germline, CDR1 is SGHRS, CDR2 YFSETQ. The V end lost 4 bases, the J end lost 6 bases, and 12 bases lay between the germline ends. This CDR3 has 13 residues. The CDR3: CASSTRQADTQYF. The CDR3 nucleotides are TGCGCCAGCAGCACCAGACAGGCCGATACGCAGTATTTT.